The rows below give T cell receptor beta chains drawn from one sample of a study of T cells after yellow fever vaccination. TCRdb reprocessed the 5' RACE reads via MiXCR and lists one record per CDR3 protein. The table has 250,000 to 350,000 distinct CDR3 sequences, 3.5% to 4.5% seen once. The sequenced sample was PBMCs, obtained 15 days after the yellow fever booster vaccination. These receptors came from a man aged 18-30 years who received the YFV17D yellow fever vaccine. Both conserved end residues are part of each CDR3. Each record gives: J gene, clone size, V gene, D gene, CDR3 DNA, CDR3 protein. A D gene is named only where the DNA matches it firmly. Rows may omit the clone size; those that give it use once, few, many or a size class.

TRBJ2-3 NA TRBV20-1 NA TGCAGTGCTAGAGATAGGCTTCAGACGCAGTATTTT CSARDRLQTQYF
TRBJ1-2 many TRBV12-3/TRBV12-4 NA TGTGCCAGCAGTTTAGGCCCAGCTGGGGTCCCGGGCTATGGCTACACCTTC CASSLGPAGVPGYGYTF
TRBJ1-5 many TRBV25-1 NA TGTGCCAGCAGTGAAACGAACAGTTGGAGCAATCAGCCCCAGCATTTT CASSETNSWSNQPQHF
TRBJ1-4 NA TRBV20-1 NA TGCGGCGTCCCCTGGGAGTTTAATGAAAAACTGTTTTTT CGVPWEFNEKLFF
TRBJ2-3 NA TRBV5-1 TRBD2 TGCGCCAGCAGCTTGGTTTTGGCTAGCGGGAGCACAGATACGCAGTATTTT CASSLVLASGSTDTQYF
TRBJ2-7 NA TRBV16 NA TGTGCCAGCAGCCAATTCTTGGCCACCCCTGACTCCTACGAGCAGTACTTC CASSQFLATPDSYEQYF
TRBJ2-3 NA TRBV5-1 TRBD2 TGCGCCAGCAGCCCAAGCGGGGGGAACACAGATACGCAGTATTTT CASSPSGGNTDTQYF
TRBJ2-6 NA TRBV7-9 NA TGTGCCAGCAAGATTACCTCTGGGGCCAACGTCCTGACTTTC CASKITSGANVLTF
TRBJ1-6 NA TRBV10-3 TRBD1 TGTGCCACGGGAACAGGGGACAATTCACCCCTCCACTTT CATGTGDNSPLHF
TRBJ2-3 many TRBV5-1 NA TGCGCCAGCAGCTTGGGCTGGACGACAGATACGCAGTATTTT CASSLGWTTDTQYF
TRBJ1-6 NA TRBV12-3/TRBV12-4 NA TGTGCCAGCAGTCATACACAAACGAATTCACCCCTCCACTTT CASSHTQTNSPLHF
TRBJ2-3 many TRBV11-1 NA TGTGCCAGCAGCTTAATTTTTTTGGGCACAGATACGCAGTATTTT CASSLIFLGTDTQYF
TRBJ2-1 NA TRBV20-1 TRBD2 TGCAGTGCTAGAGGAGCTAGCGGAACGAATGAGCAGTTCTTC CSARGASGTNEQFF
TRBJ2-7 NA TRBV7-2 NA TGTGCCAGCAGCTTAGTTTGGGGGGGGCAGGAGCAGTACTTC CASSLVWGGQEQYF
TRBJ2-5 few TRBV2 NA TGTGCCAGCAGTGAGAGTAGCGAGACCCAGTACTTC CASSESSETQYF
TRBJ1-1 many TRBV4-2 NA TGTGCCAGCAGCCCCCTAGGGGTGAACACTGAAGCTTTCTTT CASSPLGVNTEAFF
TRBJ2-7 many TRBV5-1 TRBD2 TGCGCCAGCAGCTTGCAAAGCGGGGAGGACGAGCAGTACTTC CASSLQSGEDEQYF
TRBJ1-4 NA TRBV6-6 NA TGTGCCAGCACGTCCGTTTGGGGTCCGCGCGAAAAACTGTTTTTT CASTSVWGPREKLFF
TRBJ2-3 many TRBV5-1 NA TGCGCCAGCAGCCGAGCAAGGGACGGACGCACAGATACGCAGTATTTT CASSRARDGRTDTQYF
TRBJ2-5 many TRBV12-3/TRBV12-4 TRBD1 TGTGCCAGCAGTCAAAGATGGGACAGGGAAGAGACCCAGTACTTC CASSQRWDREETQYF
TRBJ2-1 NA TRBV12-3/TRBV12-4 TRBD2 TGTGCCAGCAGGGCGGGGAGGGTCTCGAACAATGAGCAGTTCTTC CASRAGRVSNNEQFF
TRBJ1-1 few TRBV12-3/TRBV12-4 NA TGTGCCAGCAGTTTAGGCCCGGGGACTGAAGCTTTCTTT CASSLGPGTEAFF
TRBJ2-5 many TRBV20-1 TRBD1 TGCAGTGCTTCGCTGAAGGGGACAGGGATAGGAAAGACCCAGTACTTC CSASLKGTGIGKTQYF
TRBJ2-5 many TRBV4-2 TRBD2 TGTGCCAGCAGCCAAGACCTAGCGGGGGGGAAAGAGACCCAGTACTTC CASSQDLAGGKETQYF
TRBJ1-6 few TRBV7-2 TRBD1 TGTGCCAGCAACCAAAGGGACAGAAATAATTCACCCCTCCACTTT CASNQRDRNNSPLHF
TRBJ1-6 NA TRBV5-6 NA TGTGCCAGCAGCTTTCTTCGGTTGGATAATTCACCCCTCCACTTT CASSFLRLDNSPLHF
TRBJ2-5 few TRBV11-2 TRBD1 TGTGCCAGCAGCGCAAACCGGGACAGGGGGGAAGAGACCCAGTACTTC CASSANRDRGEETQYF
TRBJ2-1 many TRBV4-1 NA TGCGCCAGCAGCCAAGATCGTAGGGGCAAGTTCTTC CASSQDRRGKFF
TRBJ2-1 many TRBV7-9 TRBD1 TGTGCCAGCAGCTGGATTTTGGACAGGGTTGGGGAGCAGTTCTTC CASSWILDRVGEQFF
TRBJ2-5 NA TRBV6-1 NA TGTGCCAGTGGGACCCTCTTGGAAGAGACCCAGTACTTC CASGTLLEETQYF
TRBJ2-4 many TRBV18 TRBD2 TGTGCCAGCTCACGGGGGGGGTCCCCTATGGACATTCAGTACTTC CASSRGGSPMDIQYF
TRBJ1-5 few TRBV19 NA TGTGCCAGTAGTATGGGGGGATCGGGCAATCAGCCCCAGCATTTT CASSMGGSGNQPQHF
TRBJ2-2 few TRBV7-2 TRBD1 TGTGCCAGCAGACCCGGACAGGGTGGGACCGGGGAGCTGTTTTTT CASRPGQGGTGELFF
TRBJ1-1 few TRBV7-3 TRBD1 TGTGCCAGCAGCTTAGAGGGGGCTATGGGCACTGAAGCTTTCTTT CASSLEGAMGTEAFF
TRBJ2-3 NA TRBV30 NA TGTGCCTGGACAGAGGGCGCAACAGATACGCAGTATTTT CAWTEGATDTQYF
TRBJ2-1 few TRBV4-3 NA TGCGCCAGCAGCCAAGTCTCCTGGCATGAGCAGTTCTTC CASSQVSWHEQFF
TRBJ1-1 many TRBV12-3/TRBV12-4 NA TGTGCCAGCAGTTTAACCCCAGAAAACACTGAAGCTTTCTTT CASSLTPENTEAFF
TRBJ2-3 many TRBV5-5 TRBD2 TGTGCCAGCAGGGGACTAGGGACAGATACGCAGTATTTT CASRGLGTDTQYF
TRBJ2-5 few TRBV4-1 NA TGCGCCAGCAGCAGTAGGGTTCAAGAGACCCAGTACTTC CASSSRVQETQYF
TRBJ1-2 NA TRBV14 NA TGTGCCAGCAGCCTAACGAGGGGCTACTATGGCTACACCTTC CASSLTRGYYGYTF
TRBJ2-5 many TRBV20-1 NA TGCAGTGCTCCGACGTTGCAAGAGACCCAGTACTTC CSAPTLQETQYF
TRBJ1-2 many TRBV5-1 NA TGCGCCAGCAGCTTGGTGACAGCGGATGGCTACACCTTC CASSLVTADGYTF
TRBJ1-1 NA TRBV5-1 NA TGCGCCAGCAGTTCTGGACAGTCCTACACTGAAGCTTTCTTT CASSSGQSYTEAFF
TRBJ1-2 NA TRBV10-3 NA TGTGCCATCAGTGAGGCGGAGGGTAACTATGGCTACACCTTC CAISEAEGNYGYTF